Listed below are T cell receptor beta chains from one sample, sequenced in a study of T cell clones after liver transplantation. Measured with immunoSEQ multiplex PCR; TCRdb has only the in-frame clones, and not every one. The sample comprises 75,000 to 95,000 clones, 84% of which are singletons, and 2.1% rests with the top ten. The source material was CD4+ T cells from blood, sampled roughly 50 months after liver transplant. All receptors derive from a human patient who received a liver transplant. Some T cells may be provided by the graft donor. Each CDR3 is given with its conserved first and last residue. Fields, in order: CDR3 protein, CDR3 DNA, D gene, clone size, J gene, V gene. D genes are given only for firm matches. Expanded clones get a size class; other rows say once, few or many, or leave the size out.

CASSFGGQGQQPQHF,TGTGCCAGCAGTTTCGGCGGACAGGGACAACAGCCCCAGCATTTT,TRBD1,-,TRBJ1-5,TRBV2
CATQTGKEKLFF,TGTGCCACCCAGACAGGGAAAGAAAAACTGTTTTTT,TRBD1,-,TRBJ1-4,TRBV28
CAISDSSGGTREETQYF,TGTGCCATCAGTGATTCTAGCGGGGGCACCCGGGAAGAGACCCAGTACTTC,TRBD2,-,TRBJ2-5,TRBV10-3
CASSWEGPNQPQHF,TGTGCCAGCAGTTGGGAGGGGCCGAATCAGCCCCAGCATTTT,-,-,TRBJ1-5,TRBV6-5
CASSKQVQGARETQYF,TGTGCCAGCAGCAAGCAAGTACAGGGGGCACGGGAGACCCAGTACTTC,TRBD1,-,TRBJ2-5,TRBV9
CASRHLQGMRNIQYF,TGTGCCAGCCGACACTTACAGGGGATGAGAAACATTCAGTACTTC,TRBD1,-,TRBJ2-4,TRBV5-8
CASSLLANYGYTF,TGCGCCAGCAGCTTGCTGGCTAACTATGGCTACACCTTC,-,-,TRBJ1-2,TRBV5-1
CASSPRGGPYGYTF,TGTGCCAGCAGTCCTCGGGGGGGACCCTATGGCTACACCTTC,-,-,TRBJ1-2,TRBV7-6
CASSSRDTQYF,TGTGCCAGCAGCTCCCGAGATACGCAGTATTTT,-,-,TRBJ2-3,TRBV5-6
CASSLRQGGTEAFF,TGTGCCAGCAGCTTAAGGCAGGGGGGGACTGAAGCTTTCTTT,TRBD1,once,TRBJ1-1,TRBV7-2
CASSVSGASTDTQYF,TGTGCCAGCAGCGTTAGCGGGGCTAGCACAGATACGCAGTATTTT,TRBD2,-,TRBJ2-3,TRBV9
CASSYRSGSNQPQHF,TGTGCCAGCAGCTACCGATCCGGCAGCAATCAGCCCCAGCATTTT,-,-,TRBJ1-5,TRBV7-2
CASSDTGDTDTQYF,TGTGCCAGCAGTGACACAGGGGACACAGATACGCAGTATTTT,TRBD1,-,TRBJ2-3,TRBV27
CASSLSGEKLFF,TGTGCCAGCAGCTTGTCCGGCGAAAAACTGTTTTTT,-,-,TRBJ1-4,TRBV5-4
CASSQILAGISDTQYF,TGTGCCAGCAGCCAAATACTAGCGGGTATCTCAGATACGCAGTATTTT,TRBD2,-,TRBJ2-3,TRBV4-2
CALEDGLGTEAFF,TGTGCCTTAGAGGACGGCCTAGGTACTGAAGCTTTCTTT,-,-,TRBJ1-1,TRBV30
CASSEKSPADTQYF,TGTGCCAGCAGTGAAAAGTCCCCTGCAGATACGCAGTATTTT,-,few,TRBJ2-3,TRBV2
CASFFLAGSSYNEQFF,TGCGCCAGCTTTTTTTTGGCGGGGAGCTCCTACAATGAGCAGTTCTTC,-,-,TRBJ2-1,TRBV10-2
CASSLVGVGSYEQYF,TGTGCCAGCAGCTTGGTAGGGGTCGGCTCCTACGAGCAGTACTTC,-,-,TRBJ2-7,TRBV5-8
CASSKGTPAVEQYF,TGTGCCAGTAGTAAAGGGACTCCCGCCGTCGAGCAGTACTTC,-,-,TRBJ2-7,TRBV19
CASSDRLASDTQYF,TGTGCCAGCAGCGACCGACTAGCCTCAGATACGCAGTATTTT,TRBD2,-,TRBJ2-3,TRBV7-3
CATSRELAGGNEQYF,TGTGCCACCAGCAGAGAACTAGCGGGAGGAAACGAGCAGTACTTC,TRBD2,-,TRBJ2-7,TRBV15